This T cell receptor (beta chain) is from a study of identical twins. Healthy Caucasians made up all donors. Study-level results: Twins showed weaker excess sharing in their beta out-of-frame sequences.

This clonotype was observed at least ten times. Its specificity is unknown. Template switching (which added a universal primer site) was used, and cDNA carried unique molecular identifiers. TCRdb reprocessed the 5' RACE reads via MiXCR and lists one record per CDR3 protein. Of around 240,000 distinct CDR3 sequences detected, around 6.6% appear once; the ten largest clones hold approximately 3.6%. The same data also contributed to another study, on yellow fever vaccine responses in identical twins. According to that study: In identical twins, vaccine T cell responses appeared partly shared and partly individual.

The receptor comes from a woman under 30 in good health. Source material: memory (CD45RO+) T cells sorted from blood.

Here the CDR3 DNA reads TGTGCCAGCAGTGAGAACACTGAAGCTTTCTTT. It specifies CASSENTEAFF. This chain links TRBV12-3 or TRBV12-4 with TRBJ1-1, with D unclear. This CDR3 has 11 residues. The V and J ends lost 5 bases and 1 base respectively, with 2 bases between them.